Listed below are T cell receptor beta chains from one sample, sequenced in a study of Tregs in tolerant kidney transplant recipients. Using immunoSEQ multiplex PCR, the repertoire was profiled, and TCRdb retains in-frame clones only, with some absent. The sample carries about 240,000 clones, roughly 80% recorded once. Sequenced input: CD4+ T cells from blood. Every receptor here comes from a human donor in good health. CDR3s include the opening cysteine and the closing phenylalanine or tryptophan. D genes are given only for firm matches. Some rows have no size entry. The others give once, few or many, or a class for an expanded clone.

size: NA; D: NA; V: TRBV10-2; J: TRBJ2-1; DNA: TGCGCCAGCAGTGGACAGGTAGGGAATGAGCAGTTCTTC; CDR3: CASSGQVGNEQFF
size: once; D: NA; V: TRBV7-2; J: TRBJ1-5; DNA: TGTGCCAGCACCAGTGGGGGAGTTGGCAATCAGCCCCAGCATTTT; CDR3: CASTSGGVGNQPQHF
size: NA; D: TRBD2; V: TRBV11-2; J: TRBJ2-5; DNA: TGTGCCAGCAGCATGGGACTAGCGAACCAAGAGACCCAGTACTTC; CDR3: CASSMGLANQETQYF
size: NA; D: NA; V: TRBV5-1; J: TRBJ1-2; DNA: TGCGCCAGCAGCCCTGGGATTCTTGGCTACACCTTC; CDR3: CASSPGILGYTF
size: once; D: NA; V: TRBV5-5; J: TRBJ2-3; DNA: TGTGCCAGCAGCTCCTTACTTATCGGCACAGATACGCAGTATTTT; CDR3: CASSSLLIGTDTQYF
size: NA; D: NA; V: TRBV2; J: TRBJ2-1; DNA: TGTGCCAGCAGCCCAGAGGGGATCGGGGTAGAGCAGTTCTTC; CDR3: CASSPEGIGVEQFF
size: NA; D: TRBD2; V: TRBV7-3; J: TRBJ2-5; DNA: TGTGCCAGCAGCTTGACTAGCGGGGGCGGAGAGACCCAGTACTTC; CDR3: CASSLTSGGGETQYF
size: once; D: NA; V: TRBV6-5; J: TRBJ1-5; DNA: TGTGCCAGCAGGAGGAAGCGGGATAGCAATCAGCCCCAGCATTTT; CDR3: CASRRKRDSNQPQHF
size: few; D: NA; V: TRBV6-5; J: TRBJ1-4; DNA: TGTGCCAGCAGTGAAACAGGATTCGAAAAACTGTTTTTT; CDR3: CASSETGFEKLFF
size: NA; D: TRBD1; V: TRBV7-9; J: TRBJ2-7; DNA: TGTGCCAGCAGCCTAGAGGGACAGGCCTTGGAGCAGTACTTC; CDR3: CASSLEGQALEQYF
size: NA; D: NA; V: TRBV9; J: TRBJ2-1; DNA: TGTGCCAGCAGCGTAGTATCGGGGGCGATCACCTACAATGAGCAGTTCTTC; CDR3: CASSVVSGAITYNEQFF
size: NA; D: TRBD2; V: TRBV29-1; J: TRBJ2-3; DNA: TGCAGCGTCAATTGGGCTAGCGGGAGTCCCACAGATACGCAGTATTTT; CDR3: CSVNWASGSPTDTQYF
size: NA; D: NA; V: TRBV10-3; J: TRBJ1-1; DNA: TGTGCCATCGGTGGACAGAACACTGAAGCTTTCTTT; CDR3: CAIGGQNTEAFF
size: few; D: TRBD1; V: TRBV29-1; J: TRBJ1-2; DNA: TGCAGCGTTGGAACAGGGGGTGTCTATGGCTACACCTTC; CDR3: CSVGTGGVYGYTF